This T cell receptor beta chain was sequenced in a study of shared clonotypes between healthy human individuals. Germline V CDR1 and CDR2: SGHAT, FQNNGV. CDR3 length: 16 residues. Trimming removed 5 bases at V and 0 bases at J, with 13 bases between. Profiled with immunoSEQ multiplex PCR; TCRdb holds only in-frame clones, not every one. In the table there are some 550,000 clones, around 97% of which are singletons. The V gene is TRBV11-2, the J gene TRBJ1-4; D gene ambiguous. The material sequenced was naive CD4+ T cells sorted from blood. Subset in this sample: CD45RA+ positively selected. The sequence derives from a woman in her thirties in good health. In DNA, the CDR3 is TGTGCCAGCAGCCGTGGACGGAGTGCAACTAATGAAAAACTGTTTTTT. Amino acid sequence: CASSRGRSATNEKLFF.